This T cell receptor beta chain was captured in a study of long-term antiretroviral therapy in people with HIV. Germline CDR1 is SGHKS and CDR2 is YYEKEE (reference sequence). The germline V and J ends were trimmed by 0 bases and 5 bases, with 6 bases remaining between them. The CDR3 length is 13 residues. Run at survey level, the immunoSEQ assay was version v3.0. Sequencing used immunoSEQ multiplex PCR; TCRdb keeps in-frame clones, though not all of them. The sample comprises about 2,000 clones, around 90% of which are singletons, and around 3.5% rests with the top ten. Sample: unsorted PBMCs, taken 0.7 years after starting antiretroviral therapy. The chain employs TRBV5-5 and TRBJ2-1; D is ambiguous. The origin of this receptor is a woman aged 45-59 years with HIV. The CDR3 sequence: CASSLGPDNEQFF. The CDR3 nucleotides read TGTGCCAGCAGCTTGGGGCCTGACAATGAGCAGTTCTTC.